This T cell receptor (beta chain) was sequenced in a study of cytomegalovirus exposure and HLA in healthy donors. Background on the study: Across 350 to 500 genotyped donors, more than 75% landed in the Caucasian-associated ancestry cluster. General study results and limits: Associated with cytomegalovirus, according to the listing, were 164 TCR beta chains.

This CDR3 comprises 12 residues. The V end was cut by 3 bases, the J end by 7 bases, with 8 bases between. Germline loops: CDR1 SGDLS, CDR2 YYNGEE. The PCR had 60 Vbeta and 13 Jbeta primers. Here immunoSEQ multiplex PCR was the method, and the copy in TCRdb shows in-frame clones only, minus some. The sample consists of some 150,000 clones, 64% of them appearing once. In the case of this clone: The antigen is unknown.

The chain uses TRBV9 and TRBJ2-1; no definite D call. The sample consisted of PBMCs. The sequence derives from a woman between 25 and 40 years old in good health and CMV-seropositive. This chain's CDR3 is CASSESLNEQFF. In nucleotides, the CDR3 is TGTGCCAGCAGCGAGAGTTTGAATGAGCAGTTCTTC. The variable domain in full, with the rest retrieved from reference TRBV9 and TRBJ2-1, is DSGVTQTPKHLITATGQRVTLRCSPRSGDLSVYWYQQSLDQGLQFLIQYYNGEERAKGNILERFSAQQFPDLHSELNLSSLELGDSALYFCASSESLNEQFFGPGTRLTVL.